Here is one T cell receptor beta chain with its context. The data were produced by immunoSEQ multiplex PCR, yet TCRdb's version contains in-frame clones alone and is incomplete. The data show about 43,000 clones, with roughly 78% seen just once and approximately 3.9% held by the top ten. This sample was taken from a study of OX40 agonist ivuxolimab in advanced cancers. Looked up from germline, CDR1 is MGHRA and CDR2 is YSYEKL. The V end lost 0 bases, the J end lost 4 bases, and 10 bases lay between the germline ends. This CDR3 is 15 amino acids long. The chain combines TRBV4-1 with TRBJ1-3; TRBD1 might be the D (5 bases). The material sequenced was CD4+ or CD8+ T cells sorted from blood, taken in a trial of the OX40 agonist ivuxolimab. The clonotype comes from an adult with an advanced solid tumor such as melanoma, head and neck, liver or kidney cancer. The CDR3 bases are TGCGCCAGCAGCCAAGATCGTGGGGGAGGAAACACCATATATTTT. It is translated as CASSQDRGGGNTIYF.